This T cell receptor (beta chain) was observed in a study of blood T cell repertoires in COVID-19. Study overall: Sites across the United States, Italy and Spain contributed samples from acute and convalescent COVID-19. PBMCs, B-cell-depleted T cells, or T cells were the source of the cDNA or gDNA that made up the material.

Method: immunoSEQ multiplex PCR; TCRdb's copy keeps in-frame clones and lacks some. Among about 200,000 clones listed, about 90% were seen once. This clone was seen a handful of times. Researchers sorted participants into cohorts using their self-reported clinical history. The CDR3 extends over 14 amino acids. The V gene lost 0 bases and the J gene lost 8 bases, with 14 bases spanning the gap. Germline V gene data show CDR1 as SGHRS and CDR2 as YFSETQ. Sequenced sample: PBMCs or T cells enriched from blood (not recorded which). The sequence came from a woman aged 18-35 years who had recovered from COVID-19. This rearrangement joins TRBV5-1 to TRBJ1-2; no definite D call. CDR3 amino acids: CASSLELTSGGYTF. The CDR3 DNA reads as TGCGCCAGCAGCTTGGAACTGACATCGGGGGGCTACACCTTC.